This TCR beta chain emerged from a study of blood T cells in healthy people across ages. The germline CDR1 and CDR2 sequences are SGHDT and YYEEEE. V gave up 3 bases and J gave up 3 bases; unmatched junction bases: 4. The CDR3 has 15 amino acids. The authors ran a second PCR of about 6 to 11 cycles using a sample-barcoded 5' primer and a J-beta primer mix. TCRdb reprocessed the 5' RACE reads with MiXCR, giving one entry per CDR3 protein. The sample records approximately 730,000 distinct CDR3 sequences, roughly 50% being singletons. Total RNA, at least 6 micrograms per sample, was extracted from PBMCs.

Source material: blood. The chain has TRBV5-6 and TRBJ2-1, with TRBD1 identical over 9 bases. This TCR was recovered from an elderly man in good health. The chain's CDR3 is CASSYDRGGYNEQFF. CDR3 sequence (DNA): TGTGCCAGCAGCTACGACAGGGGGGGCTACAATGAGCAGTTCTTC.